These 9 T cell receptor beta chains share one sample of origin, sequenced in a study of tumor-infiltrating lymphocytes in primary liver carcinoma. For each extraction, RNA and DNA were obtained together from roughly 20-30 mg of unsorted bulk tissue. Priming with a constant-region primer yielded TCR beta cDNA from 450 to 600 ng total RNA. Amplification in three nested multiplex PCR rounds with slightly modified ARM-PCR gave rise to TCR beta libraries. TRBV1-TRBV30 forward primers and a C-beta reverse primer were used in the first two PCR rounds, which each ran for ten to eleven cycles. One entry per CDR3 protein, called by TCRdb with MiXCR from the multiplex PCR reads. The sample has nearly 50,000 distinct CDR3 sequences, about 80% seen once. Sequenced: liver tumor tissue from sampling region 3. The subset here: tumor region T3, left-lateral pole. Receptors originate from a man aged 40-49 years with primary liver carcinoma and hepatitis B virus infection.

A remark on this clonotype: At one of its ends the junction is not consistent with the germline gene, which may arise from a read error. The CDR3 loop reads CAGSLRTGSYEQYF. The CDR3 region has the DNA TGTGCCGGCAGTTTAAGGACGGGCTCCTACGAGCAGTACTTC. The chain recombines TRBV12-3 or TRBV12-4 with TRBJ2-7; unclear D gene. The CDR3 spans 14 residues.

V and J are TRBV28 and TRBJ2-7, with a weak D call TRBD1 (5 bases). V dropped 7 bases and J dropped 0 bases, with 16 bases sitting between them. CDR1 and CDR2 (germline): MDHEN, SYDVKM. The CDR3 sequence is 15 residues long. The CDR3 sequence: CASTPEAGNSYEQYF. The CDR3 DNA is TGTGCCAGCACCCCCGAGGCAGGGAACTCCTACGAGCAGTACTTC.

There are many counts of this clonotype. The V and J genes are TRBV4-1 and TRBJ2-3, with no clear D. Per the germline V gene, CDR1 is MGHRA and CDR2 is YSYEKL. CDR3 length: 14 amino acids. The V gene lost 1 base and the J gene lost 6 bases, with 11 bases spanning the gap. Written as DNA, the CDR3 is TGCGCCAGCAGCCAAGGAGTACAAGGGGATACGCAGTATTTT. Its translation is CASSQGVQGDTQYF.

This clonotype was observed at least ten times. This chain uses TRBV10-2 with TRBJ2-7, with TRBD2 matching 10 bases. Germline loops: CDR1 WSHSY, CDR2 SAAADI. The CDR3 covers 16 residues. V shed 6 bases and J 2 bases; nucleotides not matched to a gene: 10. DNA of the CDR3: TGCGCCAGCAGCCAAGTGGGGCTAGCGGGGGCCTACGAGCAGTACTTC. It yields the protein CASSQVGLAGAYEQYF.

Details on this clonotype: Given the absence of the conserved phenylalanine or tryptophan at the CDR3 end, a read error is likely. The chain has TRBV7-8 and TRBJ1-3; TRBD1 might be the D (5 bases). CDR3 length: 15 amino acids. CDR1 is SGHVS, CDR2 FQNEAQ, per germline. CDR3: CASIQGGGSGDTIYL. DNA of the CDR3: TGTGCCAGCATCCAGGGTGGCGGCTCTGGAGACACCATATATTTA.

This clonotype was found a few times. A much larger clone lies a single base off, so this may be a read error. V and J are TRBV2 and TRBJ2-5; D possibly corresponds to TRBD1 (6 bases). Germline CDR1 is SNHLY and CDR2 is FYNNEI. The CDR3 contains 12 residues. CDR3 DNA sequence: TGTACCAGCGACAGGTTTCAAGAGACCCAGTACTTC. Amino acids: CTSDRFQETQYF. The full variable domain, in which reference TRBV2 and TRBJ2-5 provide the parts outside the CDR3, is EPEVTQTPSHQVTQMGQEVILRCVPISNHLYFYWYRQILGQKVEFLVSFYNNEISEKSEIFDDQFSVERPDGSNFTLKIRSTKLEDSAMYFCTSDRFQETQYFGPGTRLLVL.

This clonotype was detected once. One end of the junction does not line up with germline, which may come from a read error. The chain combines TRBV29-1 with TRBJ2-3; D is undetermined. The germline CDR1 and CDR2 sequences are SQVTM and ANQGSEA. CDR3 size: 13 residues. The CDR3 reads CNVGRARTDTQYF. CDR3 bases: TGCAACGTTGGTAGGGCCCGCACAGATACGCAGTATTTT.

This clonotype came up many times. The V gene is TRBV12-3 or TRBV12-4, the J gene TRBJ2-7, with D perhaps being TRBD1 or TRBD2 (5 bases each). Trimming pared 9 bases from V and 0 bases from J, leaving 15 bases between. The CDR3 runs 14 residues. CDR3 DNA: TGTGCCAGACCGTTCGGGACGGTCTCCTACGAGCAGTACTTC. Its translation: CARPFGTVSYEQYF.

Notes on this clonotype: This may be a read error, as it is one base from a much larger clone. V gene TRBV7-3 combines with J gene TRBJ2-1; no clear D gene. V lost 2 bases and J 4 bases, leaving 12 bases between the germline ends. The CDR3 extends over 15 amino acids. From germline, CDR1 is SGHTA and CDR2 FQGTGA. CDR3 nucleotides: TGTGCCAGCAGCTTACTGCTAGTGGATTACAATGAGCAGTTCTTC. It specifies CASSLLLVDYNEQFF.